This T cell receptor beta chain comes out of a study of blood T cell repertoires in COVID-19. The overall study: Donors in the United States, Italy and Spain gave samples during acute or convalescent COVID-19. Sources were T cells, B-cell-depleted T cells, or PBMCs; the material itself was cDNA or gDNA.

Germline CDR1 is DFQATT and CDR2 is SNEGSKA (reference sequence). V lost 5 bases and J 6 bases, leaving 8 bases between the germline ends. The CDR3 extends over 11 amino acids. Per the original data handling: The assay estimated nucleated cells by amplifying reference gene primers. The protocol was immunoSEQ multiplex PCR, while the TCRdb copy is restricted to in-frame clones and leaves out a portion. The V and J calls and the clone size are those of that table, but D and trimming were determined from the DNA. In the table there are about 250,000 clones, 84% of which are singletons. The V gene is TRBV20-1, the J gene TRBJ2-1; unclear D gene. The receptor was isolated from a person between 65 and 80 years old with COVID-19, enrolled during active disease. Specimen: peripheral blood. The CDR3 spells CSAVDFNEQFF. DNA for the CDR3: TGCAGTGCTGTTGACTTCAATGAGCAGTTCTTC.